This T cell receptor beta chain was captured in a study of T cell changes during pregnancy in multiple sclerosis. This table comes from immunoSEQ multiplex PCR, and its TCRdb copy is limited to in-frame clones, with some not included. The top ten clones hold 0.5% to 0.7% of a sample with approximately 23,000 clones, 91% of them seen once. The V gene lost 5 bases and the J gene lost 3 bases, with 17 bases spanning the gap. Germline V gene lookup returns CDR1 SEHNR and CDR2 FQNEAQ (reference sequence). This CDR3 region has 15 residues. This clone occurred once. Sample: CD4+ T cells from peripheral blood mononuclear cells, taken after pregnancy. The chain recombines TRBV7-9 with TRBJ2-7, with D perhaps matching TRBD2 (5 bases). The TCR was taken from a female donor in good health, enrolled as a control in a pregnancy study. The CDR3 DNA reads TGTGCCAGCAGCCAGCCGGAGGTTGGGGTCTACGAGCAGTACTTC. Residues: CASSQPEVGVYEQYF.